These T cell receptor beta chains were read from a single sample in a study of long-term antiretroviral therapy in people with HIV. Clones were sequenced by immunoSEQ multiplex PCR, and TCRdb holds only the in-frame ones, with some missing. The sample lists under 15,000 clones; roughly 87% were seen once. Material: unsorted PBMCs, obtained 6.2 years after starting antiretroviral therapy. The source of these receptors is a man aged 40-55 years with HIV. Each CDR3 is given with its conserved first and last residue. D genes are given only for firm matches. Only some rows state a clone size, as once, few, many or a class for expanded clones.

>TRBV9|NA|TRBJ1-5|TRBD1
TGTGCCAGCAGCGCGACGGGACAGGGGGCAGGACAGCCCCAGCATTTT
CASSATGQGAGQPQHF
>TRBV5-4|NA|TRBJ2-5|NA
TGTGCCAGCAGCTTCCCCGGGACTCGGGAAGAGACCCAGTACTTC
CASSFPGTREETQYF
>TRBV7-2|NA|TRBJ2-7|NA
TGTGCCAGCAGCTTACACAGCCCCTCGGGCGAGCAGTACTTC
CASSLHSPSGEQYF
>TRBV28|NA|TRBJ2-7|TRBD1
TGTGCCAGCAGTTTCCGGGACAGGGTCTCCTACGAGCAGTACTTC
CASSFRDRVSYEQYF
>TRBV5-6|NA|TRBJ1-4|NA
TGTGCCAGCAGCTTGGTCGGCAGCAGTAATGAAAAACTGTTTTTT
CASSLVGSSNEKLFF
>TRBV30|once|TRBJ1-3|NA
TGTGCCTGGACCCTCCCCGTATGGGGAAACACCATATATTTT
CAWTLPVWGNTIYF
>TRBV6-4|NA|TRBJ1-2|NA
TGTGCCAGCAGTGAAACCCAGTCTCCAGGCTACACCTTC
CASSETQSPGYTF
>TRBV5-1|NA|TRBJ2-1|TRBD2
TGCGCCAGCAGCTTCGGACTAGCGGGAAGTCGGGGTGATGAGCAGTTCTTC
CASSFGLAGSRGDEQFF
>TRBV28|NA|TRBJ1-5|NA
TGTGCCAGCAGTTTGGGGGGTAGCAATCAGCCCCAGCATTTT
CASSLGGSNQPQHF
>TRBV5-1|NA|TRBJ2-5|NA
TGCGCCAGCAGCTTGATCCAAGAGACCCAGTACTTC
CASSLIQETQYF
>TRBV9|NA|TRBJ2-1|TRBD2
TGTGCCAGCAGCGTATTAGCGGGAGGCAATGAGCAGTTCTTC
CASSVLAGGNEQFF
>TRBV28|NA|TRBJ1-1|NA
TGTGCCAGCAGCCCCCGGATCAGAGGCACTGAAGCTTTCTTT
CASSPRIRGTEAFF
>TRBV30|NA|TRBJ2-7|NA
TGTGCCTGGAGGCCGGGAAACTCCTACGAGCAGTACTTC
CAWRPGNSYEQYF
>TRBV2|NA|TRBJ1-4|NA
TGTGCCAGCAGTGAATGGGGGTCTAATGAAAAACTGTTTTTT
CASSEWGSNEKLFF
>TRBV27|NA|TRBJ2-1|TRBD2
TGTGCCAGCAGTTTATATCAGGGGACTAGCGTTAATGAGCAGTTCTTC
CASSLYQGTSVNEQFF
>TRBV13|NA|TRBJ2-1|TRBD1
TGTGCCAGCAGCTCGCCCGGGACAGGGGGTGTCAATGAGCAGTTCTTC
CASSSPGTGGVNEQFF
>TRBV6-5|NA|TRBJ2-3|NA
TGTGCCAGCACCCGGTCTGATACGCAGTATTTT
CASTRSDTQYF
>TRBV7-8|once|TRBJ1-4|NA
TGTGCCAGCAGCTTAGCTCTTAGTGGGGAAAAACTGTTTTTT
CASSLALSGEKLFF
>TRBV28|NA|TRBJ2-1|NA
TGTGCCAGCCGCTCCCCTGGATACAATGAGCAGTTCTTC
CASRSPGYNEQFF
>TRBV5-1|NA|TRBJ2-5|TRBD2
TGCGCCAGCAGCCTGCTGGGAGGGCAAGAGACCCAGTACTTC
CASSLLGGQETQYF
>TRBV6-6|NA|TRBJ2-7|NA
TGTGCCAGCAGTTCGGCAGACAGGCGAACCTACGAGCAGTACTTC
CASSSADRRTYEQYF
>TRBV27|NA|TRBJ1-1|NA
TGTGCCAGCAGTTCCCTAACCCTCTCGGGGCTCGGCACTGAAGCTTTCTTT
CASSSLTLSGLGTEAFF
>TRBV28|NA|TRBJ2-7|TRBD2
TGTGCCAGCAGTCGCGGGACTAGCTGGGTCCCCGAGCAGTACTTC
CASSRGTSWVPEQYF
>TRBV2|NA|TRBJ2-2|TRBD1
TGTGCCAGCAGTGTAGGGGGCCCCGGGGAGCTGTTTTTT
CASSVGGPGELFF
>TRBV2|NA|TRBJ1-2|NA
TGTGCCAGCAGGGAAGATCCATATATCTCTGGCTACACCTTC
CASREDPYISGYTF
>TRBV9|NA|TRBJ2-7|TRBD2
TGTGCCAGCAGCGTAGATGGACTAGACTCGAGGCGGTACTTC
CASSVDGLDSRRYF
>TRBV7-8|NA|TRBJ2-7|TRBD2
TGTGCCAGCAGCTTTCTAGCGGGCGAGCAGTACTTC
CASSFLAGEQYF
>TRBV2|NA|TRBJ1-5|NA
TGTGCCAGCAGTGAAAGCAGGGTGGGCAATCAGCCCCAGCATTTT
CASSESRVGNQPQHF
>TRBV30|NA|TRBJ1-1|NA
TGTGCCTGGAGCCGTGGGGGGGAGAACACTGAAGCTTTCTTT
CAWSRGGENTEAFF
>TRBV5-1|NA|TRBJ2-7|NA
TGCGCCAGCAGAGAGGGATACGAGCAGTACTTC
CASREGYEQYF
>TRBV2|NA|TRBJ1-5|NA
TGTGCCAGCAGTGAATTGGGCCTCTACAGCAATCAGCCCCAGCATTTT
CASSELGLYSNQPQHF
>TRBV11-3|once|TRBJ2-1|NA
TGTGCCAGCAGCTTGGGCGGCTCCTACAATGAGCAGTTCTTC
CASSLGGSYNEQFF
>TRBV7-6|NA|TRBJ2-1|NA
TGTGCCAGCAGCTTAGGTGTCAATAAGAACGATGAGCAGTTCTTC
CASSLGVNKNDEQFF
>TRBV4-1|NA|TRBJ2-3|TRBD2
TGCGCCAGCAGCCAAGAGAATGTCGGGAGGGCTCTCACAGATACGCAGTATTTT
CASSQENVGRALTDTQYF
>TRBV10-3|NA|TRBJ1-1|NA
TGTGCCACCAAGACGGCGGGGGCTTCGGACACTGAAGCTTTCTTT
CATKTAGASDTEAFF
>TRBV19|NA|TRBJ2-5|TRBD1
TGTGCCAGTAGTTCTTGGACAGGGGTCGTCGAGACCCAGTACTTC
CASSSWTGVVETQYF
>TRBV7-8|few|TRBJ1-4|NA
TGTGCCAGCACCTACGGTTCAGACGGTGAAAAACTGTTTTTT
CASTYGSDGEKLFF
>TRBV12-2|NA|TRBJ2-7|NA
TGTGCAAGTCGTTTTTCCGACCAAGCGCCACTCGAGCAGTACTTC
CASRFSDQAPLEQYF
>TRBV27|NA|TRBJ2-5|NA
TGTGCCAGCTGGGAGACAGGTGAAGAGACCCAGTACTTC
CASWETGEETQYF
>TRBV4-3|NA|TRBJ2-4|TRBD2
TGCGCCAGCAGCCAAGATACCGGGCGCGGTGGTGTGGGACTAGCGGGAGACATTCAGTACTTC
CASSQDTGRGGVGLAGDIQYF
>TRBV18|NA|TRBJ1-1|NA
TGTGCCAGCTCACCCATGGGCAATTTTGAGGCTTTCTTT
CASSPMGNFEAFF
>TRBV6-6|NA|TRBJ2-7|TRBD2
TGTGCCAGCAGAGCCGGGGGGAGCGAGCAGTACTTC
CASRAGGSEQYF
>TRBV6-5|NA|TRBJ2-2|NA
TGTGCCAGCAGTACAGGGAGGAGGGCCGGGGAGCTGTTTTTT
CASSTGRRAGELFF
>TRBV27|NA|TRBJ1-1|TRBD1
TGTGCCAGCAGTAATACAGGGGAGAACACTGAAGCTTTCTTT
CASSNTGENTEAFF
>TRBV5-5|NA|TRBJ2-2|NA
TGTGCCAGCAGCCCATGGACGGCGAACACCGGGGAGCTGTTTTTT
CASSPWTANTGELFF
>TRBV30|NA|TRBJ2-7|TRBD1
TGTGCCTGGAGTCCGGGCCGGACAGGGGTCGGATACGAGCAGTACTTC
CAWSPGRTGVGYEQYF
>TRBV10-2|NA|TRBJ2-3|NA
TGCGCCAGCAGAGACTATAGGGGGGAATATTATACTACGCAGTATTTT
CASRDYRGEYYTTQYF
>TRBV6-5|NA|TRBJ2-1|NA
TGTGCCAGCAGAAAGAGCTCCTACAATGAGCAGTTCTTC
CASRKSSYNEQFF
>TRBV19|NA|TRBJ2-6|NA
TGTGCCAGTAGTATAGGGGGGGCAGGTGGGGCCAACGTCCTGACTTTC
CASSIGGAGGANVLTF